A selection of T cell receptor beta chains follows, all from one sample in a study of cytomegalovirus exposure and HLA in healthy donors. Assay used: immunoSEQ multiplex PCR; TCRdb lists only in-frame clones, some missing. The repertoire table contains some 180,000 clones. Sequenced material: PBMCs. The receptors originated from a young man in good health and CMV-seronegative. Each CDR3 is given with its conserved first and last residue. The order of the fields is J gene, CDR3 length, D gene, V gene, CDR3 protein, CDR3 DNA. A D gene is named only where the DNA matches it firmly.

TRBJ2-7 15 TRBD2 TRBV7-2 CASSPSSGGTYEQYF TGTGCCAGCAGCCCATCTAGCGGGGGAACCTACGAGCAGTACTTC
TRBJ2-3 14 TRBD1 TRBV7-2 CASSSSGTASPQYF TGTGCCAGCAGCTCCTCCGGGACAGCAAGTCCGCAGTATTTT
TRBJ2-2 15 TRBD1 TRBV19 CASSTTGGYTGELFF TGTGCCAGTAGTACAACAGGGGGTTACACCGGGGAGCTGTTTTTT
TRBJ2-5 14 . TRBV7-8 CASSLVGGKETQYF TGTGCCAGCAGCTTAGTCGGGGGAAAAGAGACCCAGTACTTC
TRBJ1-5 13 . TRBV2 CASRDSSNQPQHF TGTGCCAGCAGGGACAGTAGCAATCAGCCCCAGCATTTT
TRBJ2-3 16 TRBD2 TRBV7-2 CASSPRKDGGGDTQYF TGTGCCAGCAGCCCTCGGAAGGACGGGGGGGGCGATACGCAGTATTTT
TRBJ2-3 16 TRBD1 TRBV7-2 CASSLPDQGGTDTQYF TGTGCCAGCAGCTTACCCGACCAGGGGGGCACAGATACGCAGTATTTT
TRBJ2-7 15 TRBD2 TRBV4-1 CASSYDWAGAYEQYF TGCGCCAGCAGCTATGACTGGGCGGGGGCCTACGAGCAGTACTTC
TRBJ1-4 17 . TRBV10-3 CAISEASTADRIEKLFF TGTGCCATCAGTGAGGCATCAACAGCCGATCGAATTGAAAAACTGTTTTTT
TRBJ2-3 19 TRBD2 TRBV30 CAWSVLRLAGIFSTDTQYF TGTGCCTGGAGTGTACTCAGGCTAGCGGGGATCTTTAGCACAGATACGCAGTATTTT
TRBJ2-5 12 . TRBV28 CASSLAEGTQYF TGTGCCAGCAGTTTAGCGGAAGGGACCCAGTACTTC
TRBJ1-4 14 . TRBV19 CASSLPDRSPKLFF TGTGCCAGTAGTCTCCCGGACAGATCACCAAAACTGTTTTTT
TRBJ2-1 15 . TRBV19 CASSNVAGSYNEQFF TGTGCCAGTAGTAATGTTGCGGGATCATACAATGAGCAGTTCTTC
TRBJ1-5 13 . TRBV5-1 CASSLEDGGPQHF TGCGCCAGCAGCTTGGAGGACGGGGGGCCCCAGCATTTT
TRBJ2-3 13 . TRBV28 CASSPISTDTQYF TGTGCCAGCAGTCCGATTAGTACGGATACGCAGTATTTT
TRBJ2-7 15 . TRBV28 CASSLWAGASYEQYF TGTGCCAGCAGTTTGTGGGCGGGGGCCTCCTACGAGCAGTACTTC
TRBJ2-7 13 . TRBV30 CAWSVRGPDEQYF TGTGCCTGGAGTGTACGAGGCCCGGACGAGCAGTACTTC
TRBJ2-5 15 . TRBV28 CASSPQGRPQETQYF TGTGCCAGCAGTCCACAGGGCCGCCCACAAGAGACCCAGTACTTC
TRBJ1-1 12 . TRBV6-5 CASSSGGTGAFF TGTGCCAGCAGCTCCGGGGGGACTGGGGCTTTCTTT
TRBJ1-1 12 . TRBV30 CAWRDFSTEAFF TGTGCCTGGAGGGACTTCAGCACTGAAGCTTTCTTT
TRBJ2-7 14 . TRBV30 CAWRDSAAAYEQYF TGTGCCTGGAGGGATTCGGCGGCCGCCTACGAGCAGTACTTC
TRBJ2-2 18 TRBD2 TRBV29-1 CSVRRASGGFANTGELFF TGCAGCGTGAGGCGGGCTAGCGGGGGCTTCGCGAACACCGGGGAGCTGTTTTTT
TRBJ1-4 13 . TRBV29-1 CSVLTVYSEKLFF TGCAGCGTTCTGACAGTCTATTCTGAAAAACTGTTTTTT
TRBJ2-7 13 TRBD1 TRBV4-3 CASSPGQGNEQYF TGCGCCAGCAGCCCGGGACAGGGGAACGAGCAGTACTTC
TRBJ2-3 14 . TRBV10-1 CASSAQRSTDTQYF TGCGCCAGCAGCGCACAGCGGAGCACAGATACGCAGTATTTT
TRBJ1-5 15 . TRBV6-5 CASSSLYRLDQPQHF TGTGCCAGCAGTTCCCTGTACCGTCTAGATCAGCCCCAGCATTTT
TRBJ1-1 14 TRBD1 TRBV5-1 CASSSMGTENKAFF TGCGCCAGCAGCTCCATGGGGACAGAAAACAAAGCTTTCTTT
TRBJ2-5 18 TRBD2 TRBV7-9 CASSSYGLAGLSRETQYF TGTGCCAGCAGCTCTTATGGACTAGCGGGGCTTTCAAGAGAGACCCAGTACTTC
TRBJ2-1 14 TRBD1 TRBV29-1 CSVERGQGHNEQFF TGCAGCGTTGAAAGGGGACAGGGCCACAATGAGCAGTTCTTC
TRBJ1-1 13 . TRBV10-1 CASSEPERGEAFF TGCGCCAGCAGTGAGCCAGAACGAGGCGAAGCTTTCTTT
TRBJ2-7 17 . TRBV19 CASSGRDTGPNSYEQYF TGTGCCAGTAGTGGCCGGGACACCGGACCCAACTCCTACGAGCAGTACTTC
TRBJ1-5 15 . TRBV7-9 CASSPGVESNQPQHF TGTGCCAGCAGCCCCGGGGTCGAGAGCAATCAGCCCCAGCATTTT
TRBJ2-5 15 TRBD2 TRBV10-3 CAITPGLADQETQYF TGTGCCATCACTCCGGGACTAGCGGATCAAGAGACCCAGTACTTC
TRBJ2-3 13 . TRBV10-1 CASSRRDLDTQYF TGCGCCAGCAGTCGGCGGGACCTAGATACGCAGTATTTT
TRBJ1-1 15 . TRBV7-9 CASSLQQVLYTEAFF TGTGCCAGCAGCTTACAGCAGGTTTTGTACACTGAAGCTTTCTTT
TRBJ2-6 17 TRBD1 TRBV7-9 CASSYGQGALWANVLTF TGTGCCAGCAGCTACGGACAGGGAGCCCTCTGGGCCAACGTCCTGACTTTC
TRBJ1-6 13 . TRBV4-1 CASSQASNSPLHF TGCGCCAGCAGCCAAGCTTCGAATTCACCCCTCCACTTT
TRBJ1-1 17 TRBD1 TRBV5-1 CASSFPDRGFFDTEAFF TGCGCCAGCAGCTTTCCTGACAGGGGCTTTTTTGACACTGAAGCTTTCTTT
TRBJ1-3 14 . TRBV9 CASSPAGSGNTIYF TGTGCCAGCAGCCCGGCGGGCTCTGGAAACACCATATATTTT
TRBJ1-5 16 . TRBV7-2 CASSLAGGGGRWPQHF TGTGCCAGCAGCTTAGCCGGAGGGGGGGGAAGGTGGCCCCAGCATTTT
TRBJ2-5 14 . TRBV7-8 CASSLRWGEETQYF TGTGCCAGCAGCTTAAGGTGGGGGGAAGAGACCCAGTACTTC
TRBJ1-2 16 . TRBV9 CASSADGGQGSGGYTF TGTGCCAGCAGCGCCGACGGGGGGCAAGGCTCGGGAGGCTACACCTTC
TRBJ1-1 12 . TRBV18 CASSPATGEAFF TGTGCCAGCTCCCCAGCGACAGGCGAAGCTTTCTTT
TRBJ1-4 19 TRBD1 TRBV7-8 CASSLAVLQGTGGNEKLFF TGTGCCAGCAGCTTAGCGGTACTTCAGGGGACAGGGGGTAATGAAAAACTGTTTTTT
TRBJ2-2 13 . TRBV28 CASIVGSTGELFF TGTGCCAGCATCGTAGGGAGCACCGGGGAGCTGTTTTTT
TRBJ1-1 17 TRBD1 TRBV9 CASSVPGQGAPNTEAFF TGTGCCAGCAGCGTTCCGGGACAGGGGGCGCCTAACACTGAAGCTTTCTTT
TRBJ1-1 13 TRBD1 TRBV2 CASSGPQGLRAFF TGTGCCAGCAGTGGCCCACAGGGGTTGAGAGCTTTCTTT
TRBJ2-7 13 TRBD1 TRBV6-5 CASRLTGSYEQYF TGTGCCAGCAGGCTGACAGGGAGCTACGAGCAGTACTTC
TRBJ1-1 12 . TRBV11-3 CASRRGSGEAFF TGTGCCAGCAGACGGGGGTCAGGGGAAGCTTTCTTT